These T cell receptor beta chains were read from a single sample in a study of T-cell memory formation after mild COVID-19. TCRdb itself ran the 5' RACE reads through MiXCR, one entry per CDR3 protein. The sample has over 120,000 distinct CDR3 sequences, 6% to 6.5% seen once. Source material: PBMCs or a T cell subset sorted from them (not recorded which). These receptors were taken from an adult woman who had mild COVID-19 (a few samples of this study predate the infection). Cell type and time point are not known. Both conserved end residues are part of each CDR3. A D gene is named only where the DNA matches it firmly. The listing skips clone size in some rows; elsewhere it reads once, few, many or a size class.

clone_size	v_call	d_call	j_call	cdr3_aa	cdr3_nt
few	TRBV4-1	.	TRBJ1-4	CASSQGAGAGEKLFF	TGCGCCAGCAGCCAAGGGGCGGGGGCAGGGGAAAAACTGTTTTTT
.	TRBV12-3/TRBV12-4	TRBD1	TRBJ1-5	CASSFLGQWTPGNQPQHF	TGTGCCAGCAGTTTTTTGGGACAGTGGACCCCTGGCAATCAGCCCCAGCATTTT
many	TRBV12-3/TRBV12-4	TRBD1	TRBJ2-6	CASSFRQGAVIALAGANVLTF	TGTGCCAGCAGTTTCAGGCAGGGGGCGGTGATCGCCCTAGCTGGGGCCAACGTCCTGACTTTC
.	TRBV10-3	.	TRBJ2-1	CAISESGGLNEQFF	TGTGCCATCAGTGAGTCCGGCGGCCTCAATGAGCAGTTCTTC
few	TRBV4-1	TRBD2	TRBJ2-3	CASSQLAISTDTQYF	TGCGCCAGCAGTCAACTAGCGATAAGCACAGATACGCAGTATTTT
many	TRBV5-5	.	TRBJ1-1	CASSSLPTPVTALGTEAFF	TGTGCCAGCAGCTCCCTTCCAACTCCCGTGACAGCTCTCGGCACTGAAGCTTTCTTT
.	TRBV4-3	.	TRBJ2-3	CASSQLGADTQYF	TGCGCCAGCAGCCAATTGGGGGCCGATACGCAGTATTTT
few	TRBV30	TRBD2	TRBJ2-4	CAWSPRTSGIQYF	TGTGCCTGGAGTCCGCGGACTAGCGGGATACAGTACTTC
many	TRBV20-1	.	TRBJ1-1	CSAVGNPNTEAFF	TGCAGTGCTGTGGGGAATCCGAACACTGAAGCTTTCTTT
.	TRBV5-1	TRBD2	TRBJ2-2	CASSPPTSGGFTGELFF	TGCGCCAGCAGCCCCCCGACTAGCGGGGGTTTTACCGGGGAGCTGTTTTTT
many	TRBV5-1	TRBD1	TRBJ1-2	CASSSGQIYGYTF	TGCGCCAGCAGCTCGGGACAGATCTATGGCTACACCTTC
many	TRBV7-9	.	TRBJ1-1	CASSNFSAFF	TGTGCCAGCAGCAATTTTTCAGCTTTCTTT
many	TRBV7-2	.	TRBJ2-2	CASSLAAGPGELFF	TGTGCCAGCAGCTTAGCGGCAGGTCCCGGGGAGCTGTTTTTT
few	TRBV18	.	TRBJ2-2	CASSPLFTTTGELFF	TGTGCCAGCTCACCACTATTCACGACAACCGGGGAGCTGTTTTTT
few	TRBV12-3/TRBV12-4	.	TRBJ1-2	CASRRLQGSKGYTF	TGTGCCAGCAGACGCCTACAGGGCTCTAAAGGCTACACCTTC
many	TRBV3-1	TRBD2	TRBJ2-1	CASSQGRLAGGILDEQFF	TGTGCCAGCAGCCAAGGTAGACTAGCGGGGGGGATATTGGATGAGCAGTTCTTC
few	TRBV4-1	.	TRBJ2-2	CASSQESPQAAGELFF	TGCGCCAGCAGCCAAGAGTCCCCACAAGCCGCCGGGGAGCTGTTTTTT
many	TRBV7-9	TRBD1	TRBJ2-1	CASSTDRGSREAEQFF	TGTGCCAGCAGCACCGACAGGGGGTCTCGTGAAGCTGAGCAGTTCTTC
few	TRBV12-3/TRBV12-4	.	TRBJ2-5	CASSSGASHQETQYF	TGTGCCAGCAGTTCCGGGGCTAGTCACCAAGAGACCCAGTACTTC
.	TRBV29-1	TRBD2	TRBJ2-1	CSVEGREWAYNEQFF	TGCAGCGTTGAGGGGCGGGAGTGGGCCTACAATGAGCAGTTCTTC
.	TRBV9	.	TRBJ2-2	CASSVVPAANTGELFF	TGTGCCAGCAGCGTAGTCCCCGCGGCGAACACCGGGGAGCTGTTTTTT
.	TRBV2	TRBD2	TRBJ2-1	CASSERTSGSYNEQFF	TGTGCCAGCAGTGAACGGACTAGCGGAAGTTACAATGAGCAGTTCTTC
few	TRBV20-1	.	TRBJ2-1	CSARVGRRAGNEQFF	TGCAGTGCTAGAGTTGGTAGAAGGGCCGGAAATGAGCAGTTCTTC
.	TRBV5-4	TRBD1	TRBJ1-1	CASSGRQGTTEAFF	TGTGCCAGCAGCGGTCGACAGGGGACCACTGAAGCTTTCTTT
few	TRBV20-1	.	TRBJ2-5	CSARVAGAYQETQYF	TGCAGTGCTAGAGTGGCGGGGGCGTACCAAGAGACCCAGTACTTC
.	TRBV19	.	TRBJ2-1	CASSILGGTNEQFF	TGTGCCAGTAGTATACTTGGGGGGACGAATGAGCAGTTCTTC
few	TRBV3-1	TRBD2	TRBJ2-1	CASRRSGGHNEQFF	TGTGCCAGCAGACGCAGCGGGGGGCACAATGAGCAGTTCTTC
many	TRBV5-1	TRBD2	TRBJ2-1	CASSSTSGVWGEQFF	TGCGCCAGCAGCTCTACTAGCGGGGTTTGGGGTGAGCAGTTCTTC
medium-sized	TRBV4-3	.	TRBJ2-5	CASSQDPGQAKTQYF	TGCGCCAGCAGCCAAGATCCGGGCCAGGCTAAGACCCAGTACTTC
many	TRBV12-3/TRBV12-4	.	TRBJ2-5	CASSFGRETQYF	TGTGCCAGCAGTTTTGGCCGGGAGACCCAGTACTTC
few	TRBV3-1	.	TRBJ1-5	CASSLRAGRQPQHF	TGTGCCAGCAGCTTACGGGCCGGGCGTCAGCCCCAGCATTTT
many	TRBV6-1	TRBD1	TRBJ2-5	CASSANRGQETQYF	TGTGCCAGCAGTGCTAACAGGGGTCAAGAGACCCAGTACTTC
few	TRBV29-1	.	TRBJ1-4	CSASHGGNEKLFF	TGCAGCGCCAGTCATGGGGGTAATGAAAAACTGTTTTTT
few	TRBV20-1	TRBD1	TRBJ1-6	CSARDQWTGVYNSPLHF	TGCAGTGCTAGAGATCAATGGACAGGTGTCTATAATTCACCCCTCCACTTT
many	TRBV6-1	.	TRBJ1-1	CASSEARGRATEAFF	TGTGCCAGCAGTGAAGCGAGGGGTAGGGCCACTGAAGCTTTCTTT
.	TRBV3-1	TRBD2	TRBJ2-5	CASSQVRLAGVGTQYF	TGTGCCAGCAGCCAAGTCCGACTAGCGGGAGTAGGGACCCAGTACTTC
few	TRBV7-2	.	TRBJ2-2	CASSLVVDTGELFF	TGTGCCAGCAGCTTAGTGGTTGACACCGGGGAGCTGTTTTTT
few	TRBV6-5	.	TRBJ2-3	CASSYRPTGAGTDTQYF	TGTGCCAGCAGTTACAGACCTACGGGGGCGGGGACAGATACGCAGTATTTT
many	TRBV12-3/TRBV12-4	.	TRBJ2-7	CASSFYYEQYF	TGTGCCAGCAGTTTTTACTACGAGCAGTACTTC
.	TRBV7-3	.	TRBJ2-2	CASSASWAALGTGELFF	TGTGCCAGCAGCGCCTCATGGGCAGCCTTGGGCACCGGGGAGCTGTTTTTT
few	TRBV7-2	TRBD1	TRBJ2-7	CASSPRTGASPEQYF	TGTGCCAGCAGCCCCCGGACAGGGGCTTCTCCCGAGCAGTACTTC
few	TRBV7-2	TRBD2	TRBJ2-3	CASSLDGGGSPGAQYF	TGTGCCAGCAGCTTAGACGGCGGGGGATCACCGGGTGCGCAGTATTTT
many	TRBV27	.	TRBJ1-6	CASTPGSSTLHF	TGTGCCAGCACACCGGGCAGCTCGACCCTCCACTTT
.	TRBV3-1	.	TRBJ2-5	CASSQGVREQETQYF	TGTGCCAGCAGCCAAGGGGTCAGAGAGCAAGAGACCCAGTACTTC
few	TRBV30	.	TRBJ1-1	CAYRDNTEAFF	TGTGCCTACAGGGATAACACTGAAGCTTTCTTT
many	TRBV5-1	.	TRBJ2-7	CASSLFHSGLNEQYF	TGCGCCAGCAGCTTGTTCCACAGTGGGTTGAACGAGCAGTACTTC
few	TRBV7-2	TRBD2	TRBJ2-7	CASSYPELAGPYEQYF	TGTGCCAGCAGCTACCCGGAGCTAGCGGGACCCTACGAGCAGTACTTC